This T cell receptor beta chain was captured by sequencing in a study of somatic mutations in cytotoxic T cells in rheumatoid arthritis. V lost 2 bases to trimming and J lost 5 bases, with 13 bases between them. CDR1 WNHNN and CDR2 SYGVQD come from the germline V gene (reference sequence). This CDR3 is built from 15 residues. Using immunoSEQ multiplex PCR, the repertoire was profiled, and TCRdb retains in-frame clones only, with some absent. Found here are some 14,000 clones, more than 60% of them singletons; the top ten hold roughly 15%. This clonotype was sampled from an adult with rheumatoid arthritis. V gene TRBV10-1 combines with J gene TRBJ2-1, with a tentative D call TRBD2 (7 bases). The sample consisted of CD8+ T cells sorted from blood. In nucleotides, the CDR3 is TGCGCCAGCAGTGAGCGGGGGGCGGGCGACAATGAGCAGTTCTTC. Translation: CASSERGAGDNEQFF.